Included here is one T cell receptor (beta chain) sequence, with context. The CDR3 loop spans 18 amino acids. Germline V gives CDR1 ENHRY, CDR2 SYGVKD. V lost 8 bases to trimming and J lost 1 base; unmatched junction nucleotides: 9. Libraries were prepared by immunoSEQ multiplex PCR; TCRdb keeps only in-frame clonotypes and omits some of them. The table has some 160,000 clones, around 76% seen once. This record comes from a study of blood T cell repertoires in COVID-19. The sequencing input was peripheral blood. V is TRBV10-3 and J is TRBJ2-1; 15 positions match TRBD2. This TCR came from a man in his fifties or sixties with acute or convalescent COVID-19. The CDR3 protein is CAIQGTSGRPLSYNEQFF. CDR3 nucleotide sequence: TGTGCCATCCAGGGGACTAGCGGGAGGCCACTGTCCTACAATGAGCAGTTCTTC.